A selection of T cell receptor beta chains follows, all from one sample in a study of PD-L1 blockade in urothelial cancer. Clones were read by immunoSEQ multiplex PCR, and TCRdb kept only the in-frame ones, dropping some. The repertoire consists of 75,000 to 90,000 clones, with 82% occurring once and the leading ten covering 8% to 10%. This sample comprised PBMCs, obtained around atezolizumab (anti-PD-L1) treatment. Every receptor here comes from a man between 70 and 80 years old with urothelial cancer. Each CDR3 is given with its conserved first and last residue. The D gene is left open where the match is weak. Clone sizes are given selectively: once, few, many, or a class where the clone is expanded.

v_gene	j_gene	abundance	d_gene	CDR3nt	CDR3aa
TRBV19	TRBJ1-3	few	NA	TGTGCCAGTACCACTACAGGCCAGCGTCGGGCAAACACCATATATTTT	CASTTTGQRRANTIYF
TRBV18	TRBJ2-5	NA	TRBD1	TGTGCCAGCTCACCACAGGTGGACAGGGGAGAGACCCAGTACTTC	CASSPQVDRGETQYF
TRBV27	TRBJ2-1	NA	TRBD2	TGTGCCAGCAGTTTATCGGGGCCGGGTAGCGGGGTACCCTCCTACAATGAGCAGTTCTTC	CASSLSGPGSGVPSYNEQFF
TRBV18	TRBJ1-3	NA	TRBD1	TGTGCCAGCTCACCTGGACAGGGGAGAAACACCATATATTTT	CASSPGQGRNTIYF
TRBV11-2	TRBJ2-1	NA	NA	TGTGCCAGCAGCTTCCGGAAAGAGGCGAATGAGCAGTTCTTC	CASSFRKEANEQFF
TRBV15	TRBJ2-7	NA	TRBD1	TGTGCCACCAGCAGAGATCCAGGACAGGGGCGGGACGAGCAGTACTTC	CATSRDPGQGRDEQYF
TRBV10-3	TRBJ2-5	NA	TRBD1	TGTGCCATCAGCTTTGGGAGACAGGGGGCGCGAGAGACCCAGTACTTC	CAISFGRQGARETQYF
TRBV9	TRBJ2-2	once	TRBD1	TGTGCCAGCACCCCAGGTAGGACAACAGGGGGCGCGAACACCGGGGAGCTGTTTTTT	CASTPGRTTGGANTGELFF
TRBV10-3	TRBJ1-2	NA	NA	TGTGCCATCAGTCCAGGGGAAACCTGGGTTGGCTACACCTTC	CAISPGETWVGYTF
TRBV6-7	TRBJ1-2	NA	NA	TGTGCCAGCAGTTACCCAGGGTACGAGGGCTACACCTTC	CASSYPGYEGYTF
TRBV19	TRBJ1-4	NA	NA	TGTGCCAGTAGTACTACAGGGACAACTAATGAAAAACTGTTTTTT	CASSTTGTTNEKLFF
TRBV2	TRBJ1-3	NA	NA	TGTGCCAGCAGCCTGTCGGTAGGCGGCTCTGGAAACACCATATATTTT	CASSLSVGGSGNTIYF
TRBV7-2	TRBJ2-1	NA	TRBD2	TGTGCCAGCAGCTTCGCTAGCGGGGACCACAATGAGCAGTTCTTC	CASSFASGDHNEQFF
TRBV6-6	TRBJ2-1	NA	TRBD2	TGTGCCAGCAGTTACTCGACTAGCGTTGCCAATGAGCAGTTCTTC	CASSYSTSVANEQFF
TRBV5-4	TRBJ2-7	NA	TRBD2	TGTGCCAGCAGCTTGGGCGCGGGAGAGGCCAACTACGAGCAGTACTTC	CASSLGAGEANYEQYF
TRBV5-1	TRBJ1-1	NA	NA	TGCGCCAGCAGCTCAGACGGGATCACAGGGGCTTTCTTT	CASSSDGITGAFF
TRBV6-1	TRBJ1-5	NA	NA	TGTGCCAGCAGTGAAGTTGAGTATCAGCCCCAGCATTTT	CASSEVEYQPQHF
TRBV11-3	TRBJ2-6	once	TRBD2	TGTGCCAGCAGCCCCCCTAGCGGGAGAGTGAGAGGGGCCAACGTCCTGACTTTC	CASSPPSGRVRGANVLTF
TRBV30	TRBJ1-3	NA	NA	TGTGCCTGGAGTTTCCCAGGCTCGGGAAACACCATATATTTT	CAWSFPGSGNTIYF
TRBV5-1	TRBJ1-3	NA	NA	TGCGCCAGCAGCTTGGACGGGGAAAACTTCTCTGGAAACACCATATATTTT	CASSLDGENFSGNTIYF
TRBV7-9	TRBJ2-5	NA	TRBD1	TGTGCCAGCAGCCATCCGACAGGGGGACAAGAGACCCAGTACTTC	CASSHPTGGQETQYF
TRBV30	TRBJ2-3	NA	TRBD2	TGTGCCTTGACTAGCGGGACCCGCACAGATACGCAGTATTTT	CALTSGTRTDTQYF
TRBV7-9	TRBJ1-2	NA	TRBD1	TGTGCCAGCAGCTTAGGGGGTTCGACAGGGGCCTATGGCTACACCTTC	CASSLGGSTGAYGYTF
TRBV10-3	TRBJ2-7	NA	TRBD2	TGTGCCATCAGCCCCATAGGGAGGGGCGAGCAGTACTTC	CAISPIGRGEQYF
TRBV19	TRBJ2-7	NA	NA	TGTGCCAGTACCCCAGAGGGGGGGGGCACCTACGAGCAGTACTTC	CASTPEGGGTYEQYF
TRBV6-5	TRBJ1-3	NA	TRBD1	TGTGCCAGCAGGGGGGACAGGGTGCCTGGAAACACCATATATTTT	CASRGDRVPGNTIYF
TRBV28	TRBJ2-5	NA	NA	TGTGCCAGCAGTGGAGGGGAGACCCAGTACTTC	CASSGGETQYF
TRBV11-2	TRBJ2-2	once	TRBD1	TGTGCCAGCAGATATACAGGGGGGAGCACCGGGGAGCTGTTTTTT	CASRYTGGSTGELFF
TRBV5-1	TRBJ1-1	NA	NA	TGCGCCAGCAGCTTGGGGGGGGACCACACGCGGAGTGAAGCTTTCTTT	CASSLGGDHTRSEAFF
TRBV5-1	TRBJ1-2	NA	NA	TGCGCCAGCAGCTTGTTCATGCCAGGGGAACGTGGCTACACCTTC	CASSLFMPGERGYTF
TRBV21-1	TRBJ1-2	NA	NA	TGTGCCAGCAGCTTTACGGGACAGCCCAATTGGGGCTATGGCTACACCTTC	CASSFTGQPNWGYGYTF
TRBV15	TRBJ2-6	NA	NA	TGTGCCACCAGCAGGTACAGGAGGGCCGGGGCCAACGTCCTGACTTTC	CATSRYRRAGANVLTF
TRBV11-2	TRBJ2-7	NA	NA	TGTGCCAGCAGCTTAGGTAGTTCGTACGAGCAGTACTTC	CASSLGSSYEQYF
TRBV5-6	TRBJ2-7	NA	TRBD1	TGTGCCAGCAGCTCTACAGGGGACTACGAGCAGTACTTC	CASSSTGDYEQYF
TRBV21-1	TRBJ1-5	few	NA	TGTGCCAGCAGCAAAGGGGTGGGCGGGACAGCAGAACCCTATAGCAATCAGCCCCAGCATTTT	CASSKGVGGTAEPYSNQPQHF
TRBV30	TRBJ2-7	NA	NA	TGTGCCTGGGCTCGGGATGTTCCCTACGAGCAGTACTTC	CAWARDVPYEQYF
TRBV10-3	TRBJ1-2	NA	TRBD1	TGTGCCATCAGTGATGACAGGGATATAGATGGCTACACCTTC	CAISDDRDIDGYTF
TRBV7-7	TRBJ2-2	NA	NA	TGTGCTAGCAGCTTAGAGCTGAACACCGGGGAGCTGTTTTTT	CASSLELNTGELFF
TRBV5-1	TRBJ1-4	NA	TRBD1	TGCGCCAGCAGGCCCGGGACAGGACTTGAAAAACTGTTTTTT	CASRPGTGLEKLFF
TRBV7-9	TRBJ2-3	NA	TRBD1	TGTGCCAGCAGCTTCCCCAGGGGGCGCCGGACAGATACGCAGTATTTT	CASSFPRGRRTDTQYF
TRBV19	TRBJ1-2	NA	TRBD1	TGTGCCAGTAATCGAGGGGGACAGGGGTTAAGCTACACCTTC	CASNRGGQGLSYTF